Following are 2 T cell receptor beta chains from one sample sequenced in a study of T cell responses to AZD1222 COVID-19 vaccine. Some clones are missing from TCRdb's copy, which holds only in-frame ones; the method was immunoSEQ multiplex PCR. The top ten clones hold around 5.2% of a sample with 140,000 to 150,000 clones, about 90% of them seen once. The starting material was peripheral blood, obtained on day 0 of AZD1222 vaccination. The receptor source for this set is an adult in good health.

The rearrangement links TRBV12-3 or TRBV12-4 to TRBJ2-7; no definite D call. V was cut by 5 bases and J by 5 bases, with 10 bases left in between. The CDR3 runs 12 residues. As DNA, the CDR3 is TGTGCCAGCAGTCGAAATGCCAACGAGCAGTACTTC. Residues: CASSRNANEQYF.

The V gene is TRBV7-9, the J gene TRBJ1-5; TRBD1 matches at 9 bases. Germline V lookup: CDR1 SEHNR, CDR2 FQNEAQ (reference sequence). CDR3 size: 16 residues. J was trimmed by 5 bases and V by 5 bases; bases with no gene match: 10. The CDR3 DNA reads TGTGCCAGCAGCCCACCCCAAACAGGGGGCTATCAGCCCCAGCATTTT. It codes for CASSPPQTGGYQPQHF.